This TCR beta chain was profiled in a study of radiation and T cells in renal cell carcinoma. Study-level points and caveats: Top tumor clonotypes rose in blood 2 weeks post-radiation, then contracted.

In the case of this clone: Its antigen is unknown.

Germline assignment: CDR1 MNHNS and CDR2 SASEGT. CDR3 size: 15 residues. The V and J ends lost 7 bases and 7 bases, in that order; junction bases with no gene match: 11. Sample time point: blood 2 weeks post-SBRT. Treatment defined: 15 Gy SBRT to primary tumor, nephrectomy 4 weeks later. The patient's renal cell carcinoma had clear cell pathology. Sequencing was performed with immunoSEQ multiplex PCR; in TCRdb, only in-frame clones are kept and a portion is missing. The data contain 45,000 to 55,000 clones, 75% to 85% of them singletons. The receptor was derived from a woman between 70 and 85 years old with renal cell carcinoma. Sequenced here: blood, sampled from a patient whose treatment included radiotherapy and nephrectomy. The chain recombines TRBV6-1 with TRBJ1-2; 11 nucleotides align to TRBD1. The chain's CDR3 is CASIPGQGVWSGYTF. CDR3 nucleotide sequence: TGTGCCAGCATACCGGGACAGGGGGTCTGGAGTGGCTACACCTTC.